These T cell receptor beta chains were read from a single sample in a study of blood T cell repertoires in COVID-19. Only in-frame clones appear in the TCRdb table, and some are missing; sequencing was by immunoSEQ multiplex PCR. The sample holds some 100,000 clones, 80% to 95% seen once. Source material: peripheral blood. The origin of the receptors is a man in his fifties or sixties with active COVID-19. CDR3s include the opening cysteine and the closing phenylalanine or tryptophan. The D gene is left open where the match is weak. The size of a clone is reported for some rows only, either as once, few or many, or as a class for expanded clones.

V	size	J	D	length	CDR3	DNA
TRBV12-3/TRBV12-4	.	TRBJ2-3	TRBD2	13	CASSLNRREGPHF	TGTGCCAGCAGTTTAAATAGGCGGGAGGGTCCGCATTTT
TRBV4-1	.	TRBJ2-1	TRBD1	15	CASSHTTGGDHEQFF	TGCGCCAGCAGCCACACGACAGGGGGCGACCATGAGCAGTTCTTC
TRBV18	.	TRBJ2-5	.	14	CASSPRAIRETQYF	TGTGCCAGCTCACCGAGGGCCATTCGAGAGACCCAGTACTTC
TRBV19	.	TRBJ1-2	.	13	CASSQAGREGYTF	TGTGCCAGTAGTCAGGCAGGGAGGGAAGGCTACACCTTC
TRBV11-2	.	TRBJ2-7	TRBD1	17	CASTKSISRDRVYEQYF	TGTGCCAGCACCAAATCCATTAGCCGGGACAGAGTCTACGAGCAGTACTTC
TRBV3-1/TRBV3-2	.	TRBJ2-1	TRBD2	17	CASSQDQDWRGRSEQFF	TGTGCCAGCAGCCAAGATCAGGATTGGCGGGGGAGGAGTGAGCAGTTCTTC
TRBV4-1	.	TRBJ2-1	TRBD2	16	CASSQGGGRVYNEQFF	TGCGCCAGCAGCCAGGGGGGCGGGAGGGTCTACAATGAGCAGTTCTTC
TRBV14	.	TRBJ2-7	TRBD2	15	CASSPLGGDTYEQYF	TGTGCCAGCAGCCCTCTCGGGGGGGACACCTACGAGCAGTACTTC
TRBV7-9	.	TRBJ2-7	TRBD2	17	CASSLGLAGGWTYEQYF	TGTGCCAGCAGCTTAGGTCTAGCGGGAGGATGGACCTACGAGCAGTACTTC
TRBV7-8	.	TRBJ2-7	.	13	CASSFPAGYEQYF	TGTGCCAGCAGCTTCCCCGCAGGGTACGAGCAGTACTTC
TRBV15	.	TRBJ1-5	.	14	CATSRGGAYQPQHF	TGTGCCACCAGCAGAGGGGGCGCGTATCAGCCCCAGCATTTT
TRBV3-1/TRBV3-2	.	TRBJ1-5	TRBD1	15	CASSLGTGSNQPQHF	TGTGCCAGCAGCCTCGGGACAGGGAGCAATCAGCCCCAGCATTTT
TRBV5-1	.	TRBJ2-2	TRBD1	14	CASSQGANTGELFF	TGCGCCAGCAGCCAGGGGGCGAACACCGGGGAGCTGTTTTTT
TRBV7-8	.	TRBJ2-3	TRBD2	18	CASSLVGTSGASTDTQYF	TGTGCCAGCAGCTTAGTGGGGACTAGCGGCGCTAGCACAGATACGCAGTATTTT
TRBV28	few	TRBJ1-5	.	15	CASSLGGAGNQPQHF	TGTGCCAGCAGTTTGGGAGGGGCCGGCAATCAGCCCCAGCATTTT
TRBV7-2	.	TRBJ2-5	TRBD2	15	CASSSILAPRGTQYF	TGTGCCAGCAGCTCAATACTAGCGCCGAGGGGGACCCAGTACTTC
TRBV5-6	.	TRBJ2-7	TRBD1	18	CASSPETGGSFLSYEQYF	TGTGCCAGCAGCCCGGAGACAGGGGGCAGTTTTCTTTCCTACGAGCAGTACTTC
TRBV28	.	TRBJ1-1	TRBD1	17	CASSLLGTGDEYTEAFF	TGTGCCAGCAGCCTCCTCGGGACAGGGGATGAATACACTGAAGCTTTCTTT
TRBV27	.	TRBJ2-1	TRBD2	16	CASSSGLAGAYNEQFF	TGTGCCAGCAGTTCCGGACTAGCGGGTGCCTACAATGAGCAGTTCTTC
TRBV6-1	.	TRBJ2-7	TRBD1	16	CASSESQGQGSYEQYF	TGTGCCAGCAGTGAATCTCAAGGACAGGGATCGTACGAGCAGTACTTC
TRBV6-6	.	TRBJ2-1	.	12	CASSYGYYGQFF	TGTGCCAGCAGTTACGGGTACTATGGGCAGTTCTTC
TRBV28	few	TRBJ1-6	TRBD1	17	CASISALSTGKTSPLHF	TGTGCCAGCATTTCAGCCCTTTCGACAGGGAAAACTTCACCCCTCCACTTT
TRBV18	.	TRBJ1-5	TRBD1	15	CASSPSGQINQPQHF	TGTGCCAGCTCACCCTCGGGACAGATTAATCAGCCCCAGCATTTT
TRBV19	.	TRBJ2-1	TRBD1	14	CASQAGTGYNEQFF	TGTGCCAGCCAAGCCGGGACAGGGTACAATGAGCAGTTCTTC
TRBV4-1	.	TRBJ1-2	.	16	CASSRETGLMNYGYTF	TGCGCCAGCAGCCGAGAAACAGGGTTGATGAACTATGGCTACACCTTC
TRBV18	.	TRBJ2-6	.	19	CASSPQGQRKISGANVLTF	TGTGCCAGCTCACCACAGGGGCAGAGAAAGATCTCTGGGGCCAACGTCCTGACTTTC
TRBV11-2	.	TRBJ1-1	TRBD1	16	CASSRPGTGEGTEAFF	TGTGCCAGCAGCCGTCCCGGGACAGGGGAAGGTACTGAAGCTTTCTTT
TRBV28	.	TRBJ2-3	.	14	CASGLADSTDTQYF	TGTGCCAGCGGGTTAGCGGACAGCACAGATACGCAGTATTTT
TRBV19	.	TRBJ1-3	.	14	CASSAQSSGNTIYF	TGTGCCAGTAGTGCCCAGTCCTCTGGAAACACCATATATTTT
TRBV28	few	TRBJ1-1	TRBD1	15	CASSLFGTAEGEAFF	TGTGCCAGCAGTTTATTCGGGACAGCCGAGGGGGAAGCTTTCTTT
TRBV6-1	.	TRBJ1-4	TRBD1	15	CASSERQGGYEKLFF	TGTGCCAGCAGTGAAAGACAGGGTGGATATGAAAAACTGTTTTTT
TRBV4-1	.	TRBJ2-3	TRBD2	18	CASSHSPGGRLAGDTQYF	TGCGCCAGCAGCCATTCTCCGGGAGGTAGGCTAGCGGGAGATACGCAGTATTTT